This T cell receptor beta chain derives from a study of blood T cell repertoires in COVID-19. Study summary: The cDNA or gDNA used as material had been derived from T cells, B-cell-depleted T cells, or PBMCs.

Regarding this clone: Compared with germline, one end of the junction differs, possibly owing to a read error.

Original processing notes: For nucleated cells, counts were estimated from reference gene primer amplification. Here immunoSEQ multiplex PCR was the method, and the copy in TCRdb shows in-frame clones only, minus some. V, J and clone size derive from that table, while D and trimming were established from the DNA sequence. This sample has around 91,000 clones, with 75% to 85% found just once. The CDR3 runs to 15 residues. CDR1 is SGHRS, CDR2 YFSETQ, per germline. This receptor was identified in a woman aged 80 or older with active or convalescent COVID-19. The sample comprised peripheral blood. J is TRBJ1-1 and V is TRBV5-1; 7 bases are a match to TRBD1. CDR3 sequence reads: CASSATGALTSEAFF. In DNA form, the CDR3 reads TGTGCCAGCAGCGCTACAGGGGCTCTTACATCGGAAGCTTTCTTT.